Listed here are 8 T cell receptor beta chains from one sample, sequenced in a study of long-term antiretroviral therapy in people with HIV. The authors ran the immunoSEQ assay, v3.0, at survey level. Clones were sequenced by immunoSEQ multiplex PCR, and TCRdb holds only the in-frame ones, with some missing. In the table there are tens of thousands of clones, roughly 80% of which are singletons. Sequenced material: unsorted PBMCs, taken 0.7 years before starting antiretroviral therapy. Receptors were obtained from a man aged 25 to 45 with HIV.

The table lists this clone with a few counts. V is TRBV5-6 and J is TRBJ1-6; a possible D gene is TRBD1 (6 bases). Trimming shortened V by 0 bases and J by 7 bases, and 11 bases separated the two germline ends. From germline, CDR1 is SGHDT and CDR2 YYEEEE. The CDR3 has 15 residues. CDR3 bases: TGTGCCAGCAGCTTGGAGGGGGTCAAGAATTCACCCCTCCACTTT. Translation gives CASSLEGVKNSPLHF.

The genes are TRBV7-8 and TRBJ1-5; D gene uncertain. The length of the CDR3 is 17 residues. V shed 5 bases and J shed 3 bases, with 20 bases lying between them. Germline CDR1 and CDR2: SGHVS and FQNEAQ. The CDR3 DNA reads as TGTGCCAGCAGCCTTACTTCGTCCTCTCTGATCAATCAGCCCCAGCATTTT. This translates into CASSLTSSSLINQPQHF.

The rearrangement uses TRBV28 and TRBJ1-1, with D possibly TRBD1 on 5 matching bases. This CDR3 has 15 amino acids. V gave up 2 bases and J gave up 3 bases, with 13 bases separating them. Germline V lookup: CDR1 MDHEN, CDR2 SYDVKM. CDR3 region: CASSLPPGLDTEAFF. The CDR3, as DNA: TGTGCCAGCAGTTTACCCCCAGGGTTGGACACTGAAGCTTTCTTT.

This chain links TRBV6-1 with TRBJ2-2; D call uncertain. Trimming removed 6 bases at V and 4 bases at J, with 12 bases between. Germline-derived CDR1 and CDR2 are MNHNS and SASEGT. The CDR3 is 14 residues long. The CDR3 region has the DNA TGTGCCAGCAGGTCGGGCTCGAGCACCGGGGAGCTGTTTTTT. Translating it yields CASRSGSSTGELFF.

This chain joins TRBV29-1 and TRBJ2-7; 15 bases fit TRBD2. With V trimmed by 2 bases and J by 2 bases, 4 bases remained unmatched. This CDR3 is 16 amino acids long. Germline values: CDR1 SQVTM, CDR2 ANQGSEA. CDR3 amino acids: CSVELGTSGRPYEQYF. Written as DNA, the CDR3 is TGCAGCGTTGAATTGGGGACTAGCGGGAGGCCCTACGAGCAGTACTTC.

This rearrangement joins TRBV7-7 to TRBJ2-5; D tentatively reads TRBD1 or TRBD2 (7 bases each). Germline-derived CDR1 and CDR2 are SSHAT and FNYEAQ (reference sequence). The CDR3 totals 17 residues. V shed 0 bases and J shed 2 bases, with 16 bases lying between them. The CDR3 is CASSLANNQGGQETQYF. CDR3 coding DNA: TGTGCCAGCAGCTTAGCAAACAACCAGGGGGGGCAAGAGACCCAGTACTTC. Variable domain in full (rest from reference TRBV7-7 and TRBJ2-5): GAGVSQSPRYKVTKRGQDVTLRCDPISSHATLYWYQQALGQGPEFLTYFNYEAQPDKSGLPSDRFSAERPEGSISTLTIQRTEQRDSAMYRCASSLANNQGGQETQYFGPGTRLLVL.

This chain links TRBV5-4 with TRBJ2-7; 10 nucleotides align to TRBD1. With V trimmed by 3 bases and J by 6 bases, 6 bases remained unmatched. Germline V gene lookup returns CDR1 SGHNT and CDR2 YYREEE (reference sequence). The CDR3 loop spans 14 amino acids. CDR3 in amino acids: CASSSGQGVVEQYF. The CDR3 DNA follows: TGTGCCAGCAGCTCCGGACAGGGGGTGGTCGAGCAGTACTTC.

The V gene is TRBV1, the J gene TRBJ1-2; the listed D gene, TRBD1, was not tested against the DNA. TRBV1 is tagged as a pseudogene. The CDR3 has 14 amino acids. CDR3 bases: TGCACCAGCAGCCAAGGGCAGGCGATCTATGGCTACACCTTC. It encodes CTSSQGQAIYGYTF.